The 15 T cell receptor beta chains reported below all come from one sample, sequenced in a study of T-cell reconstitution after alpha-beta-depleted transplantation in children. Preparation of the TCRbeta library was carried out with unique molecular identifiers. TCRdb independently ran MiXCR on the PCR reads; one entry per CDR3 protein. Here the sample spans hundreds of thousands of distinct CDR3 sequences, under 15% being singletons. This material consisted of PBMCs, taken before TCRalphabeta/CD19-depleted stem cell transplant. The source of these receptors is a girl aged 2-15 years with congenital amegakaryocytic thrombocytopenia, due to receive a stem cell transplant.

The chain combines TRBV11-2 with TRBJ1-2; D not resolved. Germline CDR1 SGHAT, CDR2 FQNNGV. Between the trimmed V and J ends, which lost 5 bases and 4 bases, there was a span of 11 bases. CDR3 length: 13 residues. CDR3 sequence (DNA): TGTGCCAGCAGCCACCCCTACCCCTATGGCTACACCTTC. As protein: CASSHPYPYGYTF.

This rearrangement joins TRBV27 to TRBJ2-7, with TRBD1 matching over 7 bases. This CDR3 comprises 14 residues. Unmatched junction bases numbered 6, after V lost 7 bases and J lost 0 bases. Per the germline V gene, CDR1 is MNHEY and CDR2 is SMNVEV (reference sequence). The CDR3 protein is CASKGAEASYEQYF. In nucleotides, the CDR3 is TGTGCCAGCAAGGGGGCGGAAGCCTCCTACGAGCAGTACTTC.

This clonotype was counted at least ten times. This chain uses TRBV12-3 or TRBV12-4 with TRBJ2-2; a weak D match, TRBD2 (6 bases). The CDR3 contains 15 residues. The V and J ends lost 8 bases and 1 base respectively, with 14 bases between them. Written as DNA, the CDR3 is TGTGCCAGCTCACAGTCGGGACTGAACACCGGGGAGCTGTTTTTT. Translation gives CASSQSGLNTGELFF.

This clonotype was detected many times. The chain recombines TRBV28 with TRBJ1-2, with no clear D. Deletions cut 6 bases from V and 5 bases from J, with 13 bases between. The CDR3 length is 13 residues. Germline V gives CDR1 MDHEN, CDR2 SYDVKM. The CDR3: CASRNRPPYGYTF. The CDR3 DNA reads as TGTGCCAGCAGAAATAGGCCCCCTTATGGCTACACCTTC.

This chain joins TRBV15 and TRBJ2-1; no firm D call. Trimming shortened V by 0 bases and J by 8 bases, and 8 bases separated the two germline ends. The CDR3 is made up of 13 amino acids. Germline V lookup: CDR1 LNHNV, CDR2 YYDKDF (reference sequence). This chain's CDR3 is CATSRDWSDEQFF. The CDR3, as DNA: TGTGCCACCAGCAGAGATTGGTCGGATGAGCAGTTCTTC. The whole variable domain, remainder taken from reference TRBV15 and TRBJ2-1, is DAMVIQNPRYQVTQFGKPVTLSCSQTLNHNVMYWYQQKSSQAPKLLFHYYDKDFNNEADTPDNFQSRRPNTSFCFLDIRSPGLGDTAMYLCATSRDWSDEQFFGPGTRLTVL.

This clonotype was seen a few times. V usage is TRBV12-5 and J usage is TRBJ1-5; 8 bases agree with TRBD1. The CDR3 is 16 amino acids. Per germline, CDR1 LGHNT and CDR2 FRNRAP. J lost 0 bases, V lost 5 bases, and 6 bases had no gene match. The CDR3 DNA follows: TGTGCTAGTGGTAAGGACAGGGCTTATAGCAATCAGCCCCAGCATTTT. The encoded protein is CASGKDRAYSNQPQHF.

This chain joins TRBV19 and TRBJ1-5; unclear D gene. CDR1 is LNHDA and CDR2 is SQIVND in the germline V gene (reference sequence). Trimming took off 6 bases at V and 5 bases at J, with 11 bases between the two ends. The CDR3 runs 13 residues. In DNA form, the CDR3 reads TGTGCCAGTAGAACAGTTCCAGATCAGCCCCAGCATTTT. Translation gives CASRTVPDQPQHF.

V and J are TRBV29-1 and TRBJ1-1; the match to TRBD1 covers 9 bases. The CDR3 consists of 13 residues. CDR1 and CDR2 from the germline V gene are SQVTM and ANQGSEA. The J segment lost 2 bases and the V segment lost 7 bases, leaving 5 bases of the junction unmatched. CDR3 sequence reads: CSAGQGINTEAFF. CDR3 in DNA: TGCAGCGCAGGACAGGGGATAAACACTGAAGCTTTCTTT.

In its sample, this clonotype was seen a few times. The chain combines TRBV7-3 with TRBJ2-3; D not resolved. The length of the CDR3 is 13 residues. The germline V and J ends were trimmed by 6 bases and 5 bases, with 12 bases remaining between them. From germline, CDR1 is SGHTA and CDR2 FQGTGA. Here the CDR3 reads CASSQMPEDTQYF. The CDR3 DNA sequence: TGTGCCAGCAGTCAGATGCCCGAAGATACGCAGTATTTT.

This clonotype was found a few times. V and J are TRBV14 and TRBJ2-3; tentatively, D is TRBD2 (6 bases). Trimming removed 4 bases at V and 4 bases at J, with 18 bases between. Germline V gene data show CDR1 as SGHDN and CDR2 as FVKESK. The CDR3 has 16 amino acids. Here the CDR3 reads CASSLHLGRGPDTQYF. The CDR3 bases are TGTGCCAGCAGCCTTCACCTCGGGAGAGGTCCAGATACGCAGTATTTT.

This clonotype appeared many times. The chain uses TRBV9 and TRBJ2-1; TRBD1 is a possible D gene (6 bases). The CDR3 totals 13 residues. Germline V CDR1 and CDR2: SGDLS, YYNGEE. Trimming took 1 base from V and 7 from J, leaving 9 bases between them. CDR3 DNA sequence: TGTGCCAGCAGCGTACAGGGGATAAATGAGCAGTTCTTC. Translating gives CASSVQGINEQFF.

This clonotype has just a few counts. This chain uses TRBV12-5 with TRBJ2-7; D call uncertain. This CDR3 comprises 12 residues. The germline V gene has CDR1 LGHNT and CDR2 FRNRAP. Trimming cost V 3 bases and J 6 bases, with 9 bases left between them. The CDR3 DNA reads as TGTGCTAGTGGTTTACCGCATCTCGAGCAGTACTTC. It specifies CASGLPHLEQYF. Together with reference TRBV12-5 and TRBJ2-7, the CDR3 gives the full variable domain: DARVTQTPRHKVTEMGQEVTMRCQPILGHNTVFWYRQTMMQGLELLAYFRNRAPLDDSGMPKDRFSAEMPDATLATLKIQPSEPRDSAVYFCASGLPHLEQYFGPGTRLTVT.

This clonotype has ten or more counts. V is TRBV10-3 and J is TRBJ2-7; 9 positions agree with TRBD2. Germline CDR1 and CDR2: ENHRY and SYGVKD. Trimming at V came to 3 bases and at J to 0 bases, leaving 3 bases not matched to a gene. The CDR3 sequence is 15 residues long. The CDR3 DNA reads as TGTGCCATCAGTGACGATAGCGGGAGCTCCTACGAGCAGTACTTC. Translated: CAISDDSGSSYEQYF.

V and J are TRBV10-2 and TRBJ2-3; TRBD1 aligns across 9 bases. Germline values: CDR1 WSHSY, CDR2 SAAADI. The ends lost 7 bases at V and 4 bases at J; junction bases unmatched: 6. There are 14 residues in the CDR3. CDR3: CASIEQGAADTQYF. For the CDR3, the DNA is TGCGCCAGCATCGAACAGGGGGCGGCAGATACGCAGTATTTT.

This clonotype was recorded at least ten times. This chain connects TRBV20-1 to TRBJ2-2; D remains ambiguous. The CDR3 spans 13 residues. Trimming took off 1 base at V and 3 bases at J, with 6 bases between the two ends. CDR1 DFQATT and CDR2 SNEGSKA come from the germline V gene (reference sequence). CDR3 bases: TGCAGTGCTAGAGGGGTCCACACCGGGGAGCTGTTTTTT. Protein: CSARGVHTGELFF.